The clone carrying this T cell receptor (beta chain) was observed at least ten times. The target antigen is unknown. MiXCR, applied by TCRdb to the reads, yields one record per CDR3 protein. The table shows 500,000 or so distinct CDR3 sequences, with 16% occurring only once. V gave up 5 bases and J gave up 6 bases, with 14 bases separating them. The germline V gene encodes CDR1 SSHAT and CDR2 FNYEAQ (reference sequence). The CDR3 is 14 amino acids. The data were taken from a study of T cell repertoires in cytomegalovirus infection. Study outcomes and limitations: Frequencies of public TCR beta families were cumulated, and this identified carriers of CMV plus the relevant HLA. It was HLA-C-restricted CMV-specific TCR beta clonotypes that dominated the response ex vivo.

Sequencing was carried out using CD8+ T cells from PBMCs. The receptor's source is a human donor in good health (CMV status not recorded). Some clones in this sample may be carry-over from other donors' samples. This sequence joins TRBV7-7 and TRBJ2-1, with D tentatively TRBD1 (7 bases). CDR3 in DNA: TGTGCCAGCAGCGACAGGGCGGGGATCAATGAGCAGTTCTTC. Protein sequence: CASSDRAGINEQFF. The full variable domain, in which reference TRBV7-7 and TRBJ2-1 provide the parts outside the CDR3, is GAGVSQSPRYKVTKRGQDVTLRCDPISSHATLYWYQQALGQGPEFLTYFNYEAQPDKSGLPSDRFSAERPEGSISTLTIQRTEQRDSAMYRCASSDRAGINEQFFGPGTRLTVL.